Listed below are T cell receptor beta chains from one sample, sequenced in a study of blood T cell repertoires in COVID-19. Method: immunoSEQ multiplex PCR; TCRdb's copy keeps in-frame clones and lacks some. The table shows about 39,000 clones, with around 85% occurring only once. What was sequenced was peripheral blood. All receptors come from a man aged 35 to 55 with active COVID-19. Each CDR3 is given with its conserved first and last residue. D genes are given only for firm matches. The listing skips clone size in some rows; elsewhere it reads once, few, many or a size class.

>NA|TRBD1|TRBV2|TRBJ2-3|14
CASSGNRGSDTQYF
TGTGCCAGCAGTGGGAACAGGGGGTCAGATACGCAGTATTTT
>NA|TRBD1|TRBV3-1/TRBV3-2|TRBJ1-3|15
CASSQEGGLGNTIYF
TGTGCCAGCAGCCAAGAAGGGGGCCTTGGAAACACCATATATTTT
>NA|NA|TRBV7-7|TRBJ1-3|15
CASSPRGGAGNTIYF
TGTGCCAGCAGCCCGCGGGGGGGTGCTGGAAACACCATATATTTT
>NA|NA|TRBV21-1|TRBJ2-1|15
CASSKDGGGNNEQFF
TGTGCCAGCAGCAAAGACGGGGGGGGCAACAATGAGCAGTTCTTC
>NA|TRBD1|TRBV15|TRBJ2-6|19
CATSRGTGNRIPGANVLTF
TGTGCCACCAGCAGGGGGACAGGGAACAGAATACCTGGGGCCAACGTCCTGACTTTC
>NA|TRBD2|TRBV27|TRBJ2-2|17
CASSLYLAGGNTGELFF
TGTGCCAGCAGTTTATACCTAGCGGGAGGGAACACCGGGGAGCTGTTTTTT
>NA|NA|TRBV2|TRBJ2-7|13
CASKRDSSYEQYF
TGTGCCAGCAAACGGGACTCTTCCTACGAGCAGTACTTC
>NA|TRBD1|TRBV12-3/TRBV12-4|TRBJ1-5|13
CASSRGTEQPQHF
TGTGCCAGCAGTCGCGGGACAGAACAGCCCCAGCATTTT
>NA|NA|TRBV20-1|TRBJ1-5|13
CSASSGSNQPQHF
TGCAGTGCTAGTTCGGGTAGCAATCAGCCCCAGCATTTT
>NA|NA|TRBV19|TRBJ1-1|17
CASSIFGRLGGNTEAFF
TGTGCCAGTAGTATATTCGGCAGGCTAGGAGGGAACACTGAAGCTTTCTTT
>NA|TRBD2|TRBV11-2|TRBJ2-7|15
CASSSWTSGAYEQYF
TGTGCCAGCAGCTCTTGGACTAGCGGGGCTTACGAGCAGTACTTC
>NA|NA|TRBV28|TRBJ1-5|15
CASSTSSGGNQPQHF
TGTGCCAGCAGTACCTCCTCAGGGGGCAATCAGCCCCAGCATTTT
>NA|TRBD1|TRBV29-1|TRBJ2-1|14
CSTCRGTPYNEQFF
TGCAGCACCTGCAGGGGGACGCCCTACAATGAGCAGTTCTTC
>once|NA|TRBV27|TRBJ2-1|13
CASSGTGILEQFF
TGTGCCAGCTCAGGCACGGGAATATTAGAGCAGTTCTTC
>NA|NA|TRBV9|TRBJ1-3|15
CASSVSTVGGNTIYF
TGTGCCAGCAGCGTCAGCACAGTTGGAGGAAACACCATATATTTT
>NA|NA|TRBV24-1|TRBJ1-5|13
CATSDRGDQPQHF
TGTGCCACCAGTGACCGGGGAGATCAGCCCCAGCATTTT
>NA|TRBD1|TRBV6-5|TRBJ2-2|15
CASSLTGASTGELFF
TGTGCCAGCAGTCTAACAGGGGCGAGCACCGGGGAGCTGTTTTTT
>NA|TRBD2|TRBV6-6|TRBJ2-7|14
CASSYQREGYEQYF
TGTGCCAGCAGTTACCAACGGGAGGGCTACGAGCAGTACTTC
>NA|NA|TRBV28|TRBJ1-4|14
CASYRVGNNEKLFF
TGTGCCAGCTACAGGGTCGGAAATAATGAAAAACTGTTTTTT
>NA|TRBD1|TRBV14|TRBJ2-2|16
CASSSWTGLGTGELFF
TGTGCCAGCAGCTCCTGGACAGGCCTGGGGACCGGGGAGCTGTTTTTT
>NA|NA|TRBV9|TRBJ2-5|14
CASSPGSFQETQYF
TGTGCCAGCAGCCCAGGCTCCTTCCAAGAGACCCAGTACTTC
>NA|TRBD2|TRBV6-5|TRBJ2-1|16
CASSYSIGSGRNEQFF
TGTGCCAGCAGTTACTCGATTGGTAGCGGGCGTAATGAGCAGTTCTTC
>NA|TRBD1|TRBV11-2|TRBJ1-2|15
CASSLGPRGGKGYTF
TGTGCCAGCAGCTTAGGGCCTAGAGGGGGCAAAGGCTACACCTTC
>NA|TRBD2|TRBV15|TRBJ2-3|19
CATSREGGLAALIADTQYF
TGTGCCACCAGCAGAGAGGGGGGTCTAGCGGCCCTGATCGCAGATACGCAGTATTTT
>NA|TRBD2|TRBV5-4|TRBJ2-1|15
CASTSGTSAYNEQFF
TGTGCCAGCACCTCAGGGACTAGCGCCTACAATGAGCAGTTCTTC
>NA|NA|TRBV7-9|TRBJ1-1|13
CASSSGQDTEAFF
TGTGCCAGCAGCTCAGGACAAGACACTGAAGCTTTCTTT
>NA|NA|TRBV19|TRBJ1-5|16
CASKVTEDYSNQPQHF
TGTGCCAGTAAGGTAACGGAGGATTATAGCAATCAGCCCCAGCATTTT
>NA|TRBD2|TRBV7-2|TRBJ2-3|16
CASSSREESFTDTQYF
TGTGCCAGCAGTTCGCGGGAGGAGTCCTTCACAGATACGCAGTATTTT